This TCR beta chain was recovered during a study of cytomegalovirus exposure and HLA in healthy donors. Study-wide background: Approximately 190 million T cells yielded roughly 100 million unique TCR beta sequences, as an earlier analysis found. Study-level results: The classifier, whose performance was assessed in both the original and validation cohorts, reportedly diagnosed cytomegalovirus status with high specificity and sensitivity. What was likely a sequencing artifact was a cluster of highly shared sequence variants. A later analysis showed that HLA-associated TCR beta chains had undergone more clonal expansion than equally common others.

The CDR3 length is 14 residues. From germline, CDR1 is SGHTA and CDR2 FQGTGA. The V and J ends lost 2 bases and 2 bases, in that order; junction bases with no gene match: 1. Remarks on this clone: The antigen is unknown.

Researchers ran the PCR with 60 Vbeta and 13 Jbeta primers. The repertoire was sequenced with immunoSEQ multiplex PCR; TCRdb's copy has only in-frame clones and lacks some. In the table there are approximately 110,000 clones, 80% to 90% of which are singletons. The clonotype comes from a woman in her 30s in good health and CMV-seronegative. Sequencing input: PBMCs. This chain connects TRBV7-3 to TRBJ1-1, with 8 bases aligning to TRBD1. The CDR3 sequence is CASSLQGANTEAFF. DNA for the CDR3: TGTGCCAGCAGCTTACAGGGGGCCAACACTGAAGCTTTCTTT.